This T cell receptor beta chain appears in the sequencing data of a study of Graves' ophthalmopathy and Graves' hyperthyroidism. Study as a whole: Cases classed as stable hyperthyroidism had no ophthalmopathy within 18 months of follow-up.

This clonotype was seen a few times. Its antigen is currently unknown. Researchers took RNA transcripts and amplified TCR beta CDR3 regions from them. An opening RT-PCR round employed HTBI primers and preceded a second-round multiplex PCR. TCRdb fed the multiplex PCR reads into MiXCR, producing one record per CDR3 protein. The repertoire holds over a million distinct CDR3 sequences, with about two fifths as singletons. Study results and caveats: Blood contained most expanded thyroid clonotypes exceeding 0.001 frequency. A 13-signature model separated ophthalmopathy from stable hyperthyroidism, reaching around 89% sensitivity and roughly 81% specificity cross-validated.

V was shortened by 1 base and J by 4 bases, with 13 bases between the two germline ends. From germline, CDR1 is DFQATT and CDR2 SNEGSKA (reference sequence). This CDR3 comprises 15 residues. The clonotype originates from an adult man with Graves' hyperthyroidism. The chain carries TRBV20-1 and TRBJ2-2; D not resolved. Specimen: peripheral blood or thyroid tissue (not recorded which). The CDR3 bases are TGCAGTGCTAGAGGCCCTCTCTCGGGCACCGGGGAGCTGTTTTTT. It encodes CSARGPLSGTGELFF.